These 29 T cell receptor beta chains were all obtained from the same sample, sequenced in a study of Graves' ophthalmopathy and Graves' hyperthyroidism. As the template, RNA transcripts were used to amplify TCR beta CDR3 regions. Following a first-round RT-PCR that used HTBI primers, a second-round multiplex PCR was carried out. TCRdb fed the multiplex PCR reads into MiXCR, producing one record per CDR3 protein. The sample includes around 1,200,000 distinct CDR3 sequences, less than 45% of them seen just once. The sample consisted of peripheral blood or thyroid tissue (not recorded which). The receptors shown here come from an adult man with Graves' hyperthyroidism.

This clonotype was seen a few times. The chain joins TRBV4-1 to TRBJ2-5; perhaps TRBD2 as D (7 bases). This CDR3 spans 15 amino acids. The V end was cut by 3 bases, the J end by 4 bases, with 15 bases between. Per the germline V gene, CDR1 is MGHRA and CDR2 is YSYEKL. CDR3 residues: CASSQGVGGRETQYF. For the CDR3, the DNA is TGCGCCAGCAGCCAGGGCGTCGGGGGGCGAGAGACCCAGTACTTC.

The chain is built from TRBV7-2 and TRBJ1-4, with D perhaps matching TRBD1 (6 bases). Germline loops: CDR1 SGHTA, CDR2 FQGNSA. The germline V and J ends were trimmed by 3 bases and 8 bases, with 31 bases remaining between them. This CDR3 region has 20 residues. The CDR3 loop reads CASSLRSLGHQGTLGEKLFF. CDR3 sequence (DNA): TGTGCCAGCAGCTTGCGAAGCCTCGGACACCAAGGGACATTAGGGGAAAAACTGTTTTTT. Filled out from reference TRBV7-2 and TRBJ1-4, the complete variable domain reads GAGVSQSPSNKVTEKGKDVELRCDPISGHTALYWYRQSLGQGLEFLIYFQGNSAPDKSGLPSDRFSAERTGGSVSTLTIQRTQQEDSAVYLCASSLRSLGHQGTLGEKLFFGSGTQLSVL.

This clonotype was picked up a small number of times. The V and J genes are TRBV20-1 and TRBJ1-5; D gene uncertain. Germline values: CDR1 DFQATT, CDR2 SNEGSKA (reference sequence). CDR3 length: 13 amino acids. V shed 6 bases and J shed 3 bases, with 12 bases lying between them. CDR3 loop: CSAPGRVNQPQHF. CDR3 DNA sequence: TGCAGTGCCCCCGGTAGGGTCAATCAGCCCCAGCATTTT.

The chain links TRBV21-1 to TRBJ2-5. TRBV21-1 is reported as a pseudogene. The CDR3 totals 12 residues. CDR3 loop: CAGRPTAETQYF. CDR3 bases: TGTGCCGGCAGGCCCACCGCAGAGACCCAGTACTTC.

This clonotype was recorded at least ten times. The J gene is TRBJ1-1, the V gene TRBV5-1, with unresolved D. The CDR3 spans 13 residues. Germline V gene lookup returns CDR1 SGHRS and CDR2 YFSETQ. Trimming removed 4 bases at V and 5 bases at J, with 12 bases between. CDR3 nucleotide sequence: TGCGCCAGCAGCGTAACAGCAAGAACTGAAGCTTTCTTT. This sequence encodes CASSVTARTEAFF.

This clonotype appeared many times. The CDR3 sequence: CASSFEGARGYTF. In DNA, the CDR3 is TGTGCCAGCAGCTTTGAGGGGGCGCGGGGCTACACCTTC. J is TRBJ1-2 and V is TRBV7-3, with 7 nucleotides matching TRBD1. This CDR3 spans 13 amino acids. Germline CDR1 SGHTA, CDR2 FQGTGA. The J segment lost 8 bases and the V segment lost 3 bases, leaving 6 bases of the junction unmatched. Full variable domain (remainder filled in from reference TRBV7-3 and TRBJ1-2): GAGVSQTPSNKVTEKGKYVELRCDPISGHTALYWYRQSLGQGPEFLIYFQGTGAADDSGLPNDRFFAVRPEGSVSTLKIQRTERGDSAVYLCASSFEGARGYTFGSGTRLTVV.

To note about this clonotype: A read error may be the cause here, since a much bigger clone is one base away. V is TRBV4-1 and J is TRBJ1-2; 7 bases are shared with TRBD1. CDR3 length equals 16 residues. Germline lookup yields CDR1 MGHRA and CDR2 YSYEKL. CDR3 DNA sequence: TGCGCCGGCAGCCAAGGGGACAGACAGGCGCTGAATGGCTACACCTTC. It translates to CAGSQGDRQALNGYTF.

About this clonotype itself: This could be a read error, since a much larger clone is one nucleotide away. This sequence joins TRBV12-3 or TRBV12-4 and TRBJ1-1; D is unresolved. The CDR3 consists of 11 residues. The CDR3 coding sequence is TGTGCCAGCAGCCGGGCCTCTGAAGCTTCCTTT. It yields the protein CASSRASEASF.

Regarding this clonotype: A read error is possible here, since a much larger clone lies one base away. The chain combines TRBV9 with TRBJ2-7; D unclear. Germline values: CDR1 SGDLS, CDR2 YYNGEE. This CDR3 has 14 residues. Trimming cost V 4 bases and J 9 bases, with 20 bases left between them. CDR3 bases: TGTGCCAGCAGCCAATGGTACCGACGGGTGGTGCAGTACTTC. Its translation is CASSQWYRRVVQYF. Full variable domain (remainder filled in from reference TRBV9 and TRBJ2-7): DSGVTQTPKHLITATGQRVTLRCSPRSGDLSVYWYQQSLDQGLQFLIQYYNGEERAKGNILERFSAQQFPDLHSELNLSSLELGDSALYFCASSQWYRRVVQYFGPGTRLTVT.

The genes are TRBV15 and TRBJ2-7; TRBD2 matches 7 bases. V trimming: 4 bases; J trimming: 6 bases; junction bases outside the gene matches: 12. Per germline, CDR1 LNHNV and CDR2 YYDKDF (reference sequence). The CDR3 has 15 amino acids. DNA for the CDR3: TGTGCCACCAGCATTACCGGCGGGGGAGGGCGCGAGCAGTACTTC. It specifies CATSITGGGGREQYF.

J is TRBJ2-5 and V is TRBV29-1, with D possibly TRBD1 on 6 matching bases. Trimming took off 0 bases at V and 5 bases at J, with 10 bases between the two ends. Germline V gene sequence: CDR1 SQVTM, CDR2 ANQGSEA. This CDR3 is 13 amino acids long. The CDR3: CSVEERGSETQYF. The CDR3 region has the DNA TGCAGCGTTGAAGAAAGGGGGTCGGAGACCCAGTACTTC.

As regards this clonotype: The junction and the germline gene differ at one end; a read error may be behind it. CDR3 amino acids: CASSQDLNYGKQETQYF. CDR3 DNA sequence: TGCGCCAGCAGCCAAGATCTGAACTACGGGAAACAAGAGACCCAGTACTTC. The chain uses TRBV7-9 and TRBJ2-5; possible D gene TRBD2, 5 bases. The CDR3 is 17 residues long. Germline CDR1 SEHNR, CDR2 FQNEAQ (reference sequence).

CDR3 coding DNA: TGCGCCAGCAGTGCCGGACTAGCGGGATGGCAGCCCCAGCATTTT. This codes for CASSAGLAGWQPQHF. The chain links TRBV10-2 to TRBJ1-5, with D hard to call. V lost 4 bases and J lost 7, with 17 bases in between. Germline CDR1 and CDR2: WSHSY and SAAADI. The CDR3 loop spans 15 amino acids.

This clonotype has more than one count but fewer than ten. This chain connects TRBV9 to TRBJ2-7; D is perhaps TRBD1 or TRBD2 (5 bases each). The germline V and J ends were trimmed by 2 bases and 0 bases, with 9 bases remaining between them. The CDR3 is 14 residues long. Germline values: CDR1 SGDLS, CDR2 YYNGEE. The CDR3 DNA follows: TGTGCCAGCAGCGTGGGGGATGACTCCTACGAGCAGTACTTC. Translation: CASSVGDDSYEQYF.

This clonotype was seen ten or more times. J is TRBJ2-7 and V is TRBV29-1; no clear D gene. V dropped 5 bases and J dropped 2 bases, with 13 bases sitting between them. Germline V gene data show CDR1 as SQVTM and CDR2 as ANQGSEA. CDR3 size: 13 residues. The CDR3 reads CSVISGTTYEQYF. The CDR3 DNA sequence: TGCAGCGTTATTTCTGGCACCACCTACGAGCAGTACTTC.

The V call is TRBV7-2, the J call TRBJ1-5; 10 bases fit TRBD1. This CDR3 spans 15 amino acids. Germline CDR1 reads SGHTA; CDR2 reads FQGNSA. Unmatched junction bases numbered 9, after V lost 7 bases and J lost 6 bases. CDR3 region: CASTLTGGAAQPQHF. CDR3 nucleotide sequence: TGTGCCAGCACCCTGACAGGGGGCGCGGCTCAGCCCCAGCATTTT.

The CDR3 region is CASSLRGQGETQYF. The CDR3 nucleotides read TGTGCCAGCAGCCTGAGGGGGCAGGGAGAGACCCAGTACTTC. The chain links TRBV7-9 to TRBJ2-5, with 7 bases matching TRBD1. V dropped 5 bases and J dropped 4; count of bases not matched to a gene: 7. CDR1 and CDR2 (germline): SEHNR, FQNEAQ (reference sequence). CDR3 size: 14 residues.

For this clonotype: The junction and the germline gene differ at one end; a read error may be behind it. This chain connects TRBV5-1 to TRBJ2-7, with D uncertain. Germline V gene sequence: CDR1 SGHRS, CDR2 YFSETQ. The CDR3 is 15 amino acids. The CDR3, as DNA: TGTGCCAGCAGCCCAGAACGACGGAGCTCCTACGAGCAGTACTTC. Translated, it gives CASSPERRSSYEQYF.

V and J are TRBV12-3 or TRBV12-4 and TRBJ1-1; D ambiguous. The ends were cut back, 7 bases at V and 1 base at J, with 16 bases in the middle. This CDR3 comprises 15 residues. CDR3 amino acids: CASKITESRNTEAFF. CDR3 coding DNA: TGTGCCAGCAAGATAACAGAGTCGAGGAACACTGAAGCTTTCTTT.

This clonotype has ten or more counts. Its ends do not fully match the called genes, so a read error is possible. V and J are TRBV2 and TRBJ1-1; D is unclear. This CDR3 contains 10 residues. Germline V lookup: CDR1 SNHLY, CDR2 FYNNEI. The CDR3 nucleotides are TGCGCCAGCCTTGGCACTGAAGCTTTCTTT. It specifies CASLGTEAFF.

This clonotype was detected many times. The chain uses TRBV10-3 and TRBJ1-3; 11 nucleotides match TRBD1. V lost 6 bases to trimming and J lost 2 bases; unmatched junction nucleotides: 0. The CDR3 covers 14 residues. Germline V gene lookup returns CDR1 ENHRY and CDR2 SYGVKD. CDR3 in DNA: TGTGCCATCAGGGACAGGGGGCCTGGAAACACCATATATTTT. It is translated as CAIRDRGPGNTIYF.

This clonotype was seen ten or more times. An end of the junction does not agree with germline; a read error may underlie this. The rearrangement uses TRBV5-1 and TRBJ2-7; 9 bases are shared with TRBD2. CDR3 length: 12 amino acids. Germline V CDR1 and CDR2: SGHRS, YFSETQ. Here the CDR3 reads CASSASASGVAW. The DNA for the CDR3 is TGCGCCAGCAGCGCGTCGGCTAGCGGGGTAGCATGG.

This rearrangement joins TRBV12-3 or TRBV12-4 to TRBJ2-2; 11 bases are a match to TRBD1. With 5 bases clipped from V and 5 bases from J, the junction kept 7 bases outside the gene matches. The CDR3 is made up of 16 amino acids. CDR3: CASSRGTGGGTGELFF. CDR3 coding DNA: TGTGCCAGCAGTCGGGGGACAGGGGGAGGGACCGGGGAGCTGTTTTTT.

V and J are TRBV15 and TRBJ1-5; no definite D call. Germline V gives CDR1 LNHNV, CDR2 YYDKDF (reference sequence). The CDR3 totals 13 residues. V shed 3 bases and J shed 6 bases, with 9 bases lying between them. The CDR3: CATSSSPFQPQHF. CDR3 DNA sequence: TGTGCCACCAGCAGCTCTCCGTTTCAGCCCCAGCATTTT.

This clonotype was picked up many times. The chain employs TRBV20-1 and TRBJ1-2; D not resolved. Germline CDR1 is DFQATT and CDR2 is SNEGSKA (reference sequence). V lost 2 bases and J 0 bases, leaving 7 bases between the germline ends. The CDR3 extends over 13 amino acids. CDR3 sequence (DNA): TGCAGTGCTAGATCCAGATCTAACTATGGCTACACCTTC. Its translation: CSARSRSNYGYTF.

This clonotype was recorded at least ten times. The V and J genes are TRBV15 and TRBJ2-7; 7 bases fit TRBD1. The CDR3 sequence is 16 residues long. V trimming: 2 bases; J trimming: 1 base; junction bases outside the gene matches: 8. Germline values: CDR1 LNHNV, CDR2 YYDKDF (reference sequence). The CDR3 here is CATSRRGPGLSYEQYF. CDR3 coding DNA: TGTGCCACCAGCAGAAGGGGGCCAGGGCTGTCCTACGAGCAGTACTTC. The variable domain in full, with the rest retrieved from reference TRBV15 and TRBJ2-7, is DAMVIQNPRYQVTQFGKPVTLSCSQTLNHNVMYWYQQKSSQAPKLLFHYYDKDFNNEADTPDNFQSRRPNTSFCFLDIRSPGLGDTAMYLCATSRRGPGLSYEQYFGPGTRLTVT.

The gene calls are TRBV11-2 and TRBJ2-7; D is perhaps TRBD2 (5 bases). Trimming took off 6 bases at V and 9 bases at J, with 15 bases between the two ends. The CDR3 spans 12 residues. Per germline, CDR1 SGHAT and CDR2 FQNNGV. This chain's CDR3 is CASRSPGFPQYF. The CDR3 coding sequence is TGTGCCAGCAGGTCCCCGGGGTTCCCGCAGTACTTC.

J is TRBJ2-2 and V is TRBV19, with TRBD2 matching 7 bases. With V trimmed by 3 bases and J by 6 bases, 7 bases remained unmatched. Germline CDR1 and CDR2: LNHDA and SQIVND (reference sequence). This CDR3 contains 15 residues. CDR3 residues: CASSIRGAGSGELFF. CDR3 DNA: TGTGCCAGTAGTATCCGAGGAGCGGGGTCCGGGGAGCTGTTTTTT.

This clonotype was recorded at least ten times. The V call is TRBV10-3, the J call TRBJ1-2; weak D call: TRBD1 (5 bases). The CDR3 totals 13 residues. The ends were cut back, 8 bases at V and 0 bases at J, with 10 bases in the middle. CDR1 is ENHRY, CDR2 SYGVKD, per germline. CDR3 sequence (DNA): TGTGCCATCGCCGGGACTCCTAACTATGGCTACACCTTC. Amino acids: CAIAGTPNYGYTF.